These 18 T cell receptor beta chains originate from one sample sequenced in a study of T-cell memory formation after mild COVID-19 (dated by TCRdb to the early 2020s). Library prep was done by 5' RACE. The reads were generated on an Illumina NovaSeq 6000. TCRdb passed the public sequencing reads through fastp at Q25 and MiXCR, retaining productive beta sequences. Rows merge per CDR3 protein into single entries with the most common DNA and genes. Across this sample there are about 180,000 distinct CDR3 sequences, with approximately 16% seen only once. The top ten clonotypes cover approximately 2.1% of the sample. Specimen: PBMCs or a T cell subset sorted from them (not recorded which). Receptors were obtained from an adult woman who had mild COVID-19 (a few samples of this study predate the infection). The sample titles of this study are shuffled in the database, so cell type and time point are left out; the donor was told from shared clones.

This clonotype came up a few times. J is TRBJ2-7 and V is TRBV5-1, with TRBD1 matching over 7 bases. The V segment lost 4 bases and the J segment 5 bases; nucleotides outside the gene matches: 6. The CDR3 is 13 residues long. Germline V gene lookup returns CDR1 SGHRS and CDR2 YFSETQ. The CDR3 coding sequence is TGCGCCAGCAGCACAAACAGGGGAAACGAGCAGTACTTC. This codes for CASSTNRGNEQYF.

This clonotype was seen ten or more times. This chain uses TRBV10-3 with TRBJ2-1; TRBD1 aligns across 7 bases. CDR1 ENHRY and CDR2 SYGVKD come from the germline V gene. There are 14 residues in the CDR3. With 4 bases clipped from V and 5 bases from J, the junction kept 5 bases outside the gene matches. The CDR3 nucleotides read TGTGCCATCAGTGCAAAGGGGGCGGACAATGAGCAGTTCTTC. Protein: CAISAKGADNEQFF.

This clonotype has more than one count but fewer than ten. The V gene is TRBV11-2, the J gene TRBJ1-1; 10 bases are a match to TRBD1. The CDR3 covers 15 residues. Germline CDR1 and CDR2: SGHAT and FQNNGV. The ends lost 4 bases at V and 4 bases at J; junction bases unmatched: 6. In DNA, the CDR3 is TGTGCCAGCAGCTCCTCGGACAGGGGGACCACTGAAGCTTTCTTT. Protein product: CASSSSDRGTTEAFF.

The rearrangement joins TRBV7-9 to TRBJ1-1; 12 nucleotides agree with TRBD1. Germline CDR1 reads SEHNR; CDR2 reads FQNEAQ (reference sequence). CDR3 length: 15 residues. The V gene end was trimmed by 5 bases and the J gene end by 7 bases; junction bases not matched to a gene: 8. This CDR3 is CASSQKGQGAIEAFF. In DNA form, the CDR3 reads TGTGCCAGCAGCCAAAAGGGACAGGGGGCTATTGAAGCTTTCTTT.

The table lists this clonotype with a few counts. V and J are TRBV5-5 and TRBJ2-5, with unresolved D. The ends were cut back, 4 bases at V and 2 bases at J, with 18 bases in the middle. CDR1 is SGHKS, CDR2 YYEKEE, per germline (reference sequence). The CDR3 runs to 16 residues. The CDR3 spells CASSRAIWAGQETQYF. CDR3 nucleotide sequence: TGTGCCAGCAGCCGAGCTATTTGGGCAGGTCAAGAGACCCAGTACTTC.

This clonotype was counted only a few times. This chain joins TRBV5-1 and TRBJ2-2; no clear D gene. The CDR3 loop spans 15 amino acids. From germline, CDR1 is SGHRS and CDR2 YFSETQ. The germline V and J ends were trimmed by 4 bases and 3 bases, with 13 bases remaining between them. Here the CDR3 DNA reads TGCGCCAGCAGCGGAACACAAGGTCACACCGGGGAGCTGTTTTTT. Translating gives CASSGTQGHTGELFF. Supplemented by reference TRBV5-1 and TRBJ2-2, the full variable domain reads KAGVTQTPRYLIKTRGQQVTLSCSPISGHRSVSWYQQTPGQGLQFLFEYFSETQRNKGNFPGRFSGRQFSNSRSEMNVSTLELGDSALYLCASSGTQGHTGELFFGEGSRLTVL.

The chain employs TRBV10-3 and TRBJ1-2; the D gene is possibly TRBD1 (6 bases). Per the germline V gene, CDR1 is ENHRY and CDR2 is SYGVKD. The CDR3 has 14 residues. Trimming left V 8 bases short and J 3 bases short, with 16 bases between. The CDR3 sequence is CAIGRGGLDYGYTF. The CDR3 nucleotides read TGTGCCATCGGCAGAGGGGGGTTGGACTATGGCTACACCTTC.

This clonotype was seen a handful of times. The chain couples TRBV3-1 to TRBJ2-5; TRBD2 is a possible D gene (5 bases). V was pared by 3 bases and J by 1 base, with 6 bases between. This CDR3 contains 13 residues. The V gene's germline CDR1 is LGHDT and CDR2 YNNKEL (reference sequence). This chain's CDR3 is CASSHAGQETQYF. Here the CDR3 DNA reads TGTGCCAGCAGCCACGCGGGCCAAGAGACCCAGTACTTC.

The genes are TRBV20-1 and TRBJ2-2; tentative D call: TRBD2 (5 bases). The CDR3 has 15 amino acids. Trimming removed 0 bases at V and 7 bases at J, with 15 bases between. Germline assignment: CDR1 DFQATT and CDR2 SNEGSKA (reference sequence). The CDR3 region is CSARDRRVGGGELFF. CDR3 nucleotide sequence: TGCAGTGCTAGAGATCGACGCGTAGGAGGCGGGGAGCTGTTTTTT.

The gene calls are TRBV11-2 and TRBJ2-3, with no clear D. The CDR3 spans 15 residues. Germline loops: CDR1 SGHAT, CDR2 FQNNGV. Trimming removed 5 bases at V and 0 bases at J, with 12 bases between. The CDR3, as DNA: TGTGCCAGCAGCCCCCGAGGAGCCAGCACAGATACGCAGTATTTT. This translates into CASSPRGASTDTQYF.

The gene calls are TRBV29-1 and TRBJ2-1, with D perhaps TRBD1 (5 bases). The V and J ends lost 6 bases and 3 bases respectively, with 15 bases between them. The CDR3 totals 14 residues. Germline V gene lookup returns CDR1 SQVTM and CDR2 ANQGSEA. CDR3 nucleotides: TGCAGCGTACGGACAACACTTGGCTACAATGAGCAGTTCTTC. Translated, it gives CSVRTTLGYNEQFF.

V gene TRBV15 combines with J gene TRBJ2-1; 9 bases line up with TRBD2. Germline loops: CDR1 LNHNV, CDR2 YYDKDF (reference sequence). The CDR3 is 16 amino acids. Germline trimming cut 0 bases from V and 10 bases from J; bases unmatched to any gene: 10. The DNA for the CDR3 is TGTGCCACCAGCAGAGATGGACTAGCGTCGCATGAGGAGCAGTTCTTC. This translates into CATSRDGLASHEEQFF.

The V gene is TRBV20-1, the J gene TRBJ2-1, with TRBD2 matching over 7 bases. V was pared by 2 bases and J by 3 bases, with 7 bases of the junction left unmatched. Germline assignment: CDR1 DFQATT and CDR2 SNEGSKA (reference sequence). CDR3 length: 15 residues. The CDR3 loop reads CSARPGLSSYNEQFF. The DNA of the CDR3 is TGCAGTGCTAGACCGGGACTAAGTAGCTACAATGAGCAGTTCTTC.

This clonotype was recorded many times. The chain joins TRBV12-3 or TRBV12-4 to TRBJ2-5, with D uncertain. The CDR3 length is 11 residues. V lost 3 bases, J lost 4 bases, and 3 bases lay in between. CDR3 protein: CASSLLETQYF. The CDR3 DNA reads TGTGCCAGCAGTTTGTTAGAGACCCAGTACTTC.

This clonotype has just a few counts. This sequence joins TRBV20-1 and TRBJ2-3, with TRBD2 matching over 15 bases. The CDR3 contains 20 residues. Germline trimming cut 1 base from V and 2 bases from J; bases unmatched to any gene: 13. Germline V lookup: CDR1 DFQATT, CDR2 SNEGSKA (reference sequence). CDR3 loop: CSARGGLAGGLRNSTDTQYF. The CDR3, as DNA: TGCAGTGCTAGAGGCGGACTAGCGGGGGGGCTGAGGAACTCCACAGATACGCAGTATTTT.

This chain uses TRBV20-1 with TRBJ2-7, with a tentative D call TRBD1 (5 bases). The CDR3 has 14 residues. The V gene lost 0 bases and the J gene lost 7 bases, with 16 bases spanning the gap. In germline, CDR1 is DFQATT, CDR2 SNEGSKA (reference sequence). In nucleotides, the CDR3 is TGCAGTGCTAGAGAAACGGCAGGGCTGAGGGAGCAGTACTTC. Translated, it gives CSARETAGLREQYF.

The genes are TRBV5-1 and TRBJ2-7, with 8 bases matching TRBD1. Germline CDR1 SGHRS, CDR2 YFSETQ. The CDR3 runs to 13 residues. V lost 7 bases to trimming and J lost 5 bases; unmatched junction nucleotides: 8. As DNA, the CDR3 is TGCGCCAGCGGACAGGGAGACCCTGACGAGCAGTACTTC. Translated, it gives CASGQGDPDEQYF.

The CDR3 DNA reads as TGTGCCAGCTCCCCCGCGGCGGCGCCTGAATGGGGGACCCAGTACTTC. Its translation is CASSPAAAPEWGTQYF. The chain combines TRBV18 with TRBJ2-5; D gene ambiguous. The germline V and J ends were trimmed by 6 bases and 7 bases, with 24 bases remaining between them. Germline V gives CDR1 KGHSH, CDR2 LQKENI. The CDR3 is made up of 16 amino acids.